Included here is one TCR beta chain sequence, with context. Its antigen specificity is not known. Per-nucleotide qualities are absent, and no much larger clonotype sits a single base away. This entry comes from a study of post-analysis software for immune sequencing data (dated by TCRdb to between 2015 and 2016). For the wider study: Disease courses on record covered relapsing-remitting, secondary progressive and progressive-relapsing multiple sclerosis, though some patients had no subtype annotation. A subset of samples was prepared in parallel using single-end sample barcoding, then pooled and co-amplified after Illumina adapter ligation. The patient repertoires were set against approximately 10 previously published healthy control repertoires from donors whose ages ranged from roughly 6 to 26 years.

Study-level results and caveats: Strong co-clustering of samples prepared in the same batch was shown by direct clustering with F measure, prompting a batch-effect correction. The control group was slightly older than the multiple sclerosis patient group. Normalized Chao1 diversity was significantly lower in multiple sclerosis patients than controls, suggesting substantial peripheral T-cell clonal expansion. Roughly 5 TRBV segments, including TRBV5-6, TRBV5-1 and TRBV20-1, were significantly more frequent in patients than controls.

Reading the label with the study, this specimen's time point is: second blood draw from one MS patient after hematopoietic stem cell transplantation. To demonstrate the VDJtools post-analysis software, TCR beta repertoires were profiled from the peripheral blood of more than ten young patients with multiple sclerosis. The multiple sclerosis patients were children and adolescents between roughly 6 and 16 years of age. The CDR3 numbers 15 residues from cysteine through phenylalanine. Only the CDR3 portion is preserved as DNA: 45 bases, with reading frame beginning at the first base. From the germline V gene (reference sequence), CDR1 is DFQATT and CDR2 is SNEGSKA. The library was produced with PCR. Data came from an Illumina HiSeq 2500. Unique molecular identifiers were incorporated into TCR beta cDNA libraries to reduce PCR and sequencing biases. Approximately 500,000 cDNA molecules were obtained per 1 to 10 million input T cells, so each molecule approximated one T cell. The patient libraries were prepared and sequenced with the same protocol used for the earlier healthy control dataset. Samples belonging to the same batch were prepared together, multiplexed and sequenced on a shared HiSeq lane. In the source study's methods: MIGEC handled the raw barcoded reads, throwing out single-read molecular identifier groups before consensus assembly and CDR3 extraction. VDJtools was used for post-analysis of the clonotype tables, with diversity normalized by down-sampling every dataset to the smallest sample size. To correct batch-related cross-sample contamination, repertoire overlap clustering matched CDR3 amino acid sequences but not nucleotide sequences. TCRdb's own reprocessing of the public reads used fastp at Q25 and MiXCR and kept productive beta chains. Rows merge per CDR3 protein into single entries with the most common DNA and genes. V and J calls and clone size were set by TCRdb, not the authors. The sample includes roughly 150,000 distinct CDR3 sequences, with roughly 34% observed a single time. The ten largest clonotypes hold over 25% of the sample.

The chain uses TRBV20-1 and TRBJ2-7; a stretch of 10 junction bases matches TRBD2. With the DNA end fitting TRBJ2-5 better, the J assignment may be wrong. This sequence was found in a girl aged 5 to 17 with multiple sclerosis. Donor details come from another sample of the same person, matched by shared clones. Material: blood, obtained after autologous hematopoietic stem cell transplantation. CDR3 reads: CSATKGLARRETQYF. The bases read TGCAGTGCTACTAAGGGACTAGCGCGTCGAGAGACCCAGTACTTC.